This T cell receptor beta chain is drawn from a study of blood T cell repertoires in COVID-19 (dated by TCRdb to about 2020). About the study as a whole: Collaborator samples came from the United States, Italy and Spain and covered acute and convalescent phases of COVID-19. The material from the prospective study consisted of cDNA or gDNA derived from T cells, B-cell-depleted T cells, or PBMCs. Deeply sampled blood TCRbeta repertoires from subjects exposed to, actively infected with, or recovered from COVID-19 were included in the dataset. The repertoires were released in a freely available public database meant as a resource for research on the immune response to SARS-CoV-2. Samples were obtained from the ongoing ImmuneRACE study (first 160 participants) and from 1,254 subjects provided by 6 global collaborators. The sample metadata nearly always contained a de-identified subject ID, COVID-19 status, age in years and sex. Where available, HLA class I and class II types were obtained from metadata supplied by the sample provider rather than from assay-based typing. Here is what the overall study found, with its caveats: The quantity of clinical and demographic metadata differed by source and by participant and was supplied without curation.

Concerning this clone itself: Its cognate antigen has yet to be identified. Base qualities are not at hand, and no much larger clone is one base apart.

Another Seattle source contributed samples from volunteer blood donors who had recovered from COVID-19. The collaborating institutions used their own protocols to collect whole blood in K2EDTA tubes. Collaborator samples were shipped for TCRbeta analysis as frozen whole blood, isolated PBMCs, or DNA extracted from either sample type. The immunoSEQ Assay, a bias-controlled multiplex PCR, was used to amplify TCRbeta CDR3 regions from genomic DNA. In the paper's pipeline: Nucleated cell counts per sample were estimated from amplification of reference gene primers within the assay. To quantify the absolute abundance of each unique TCRbeta CDR3 rearrangement, sequence reads were collapsed and filtered. For each sample, productive Simpson clonality was calculated as the square root of Simpson's diversity index across productive rearrangements. This immuneACCESS table, as held by TCRdb, lists in-frame sequences with V and J called but not all clones. Of the missing ones, under half trace to an unresolved V gene in checked studies; the others have no known cause. Clonal size and the V and J genes are those of that table, whereas D and trimming came from the DNA. The sample includes 250,000 to 300,000 clones, with roughly 87% observed a single time. The top ten constitute roughly 2% of the sample.

Via the germline V gene, CDR1 is MNHEY and CDR2 SVGAGI. V is clipped by 4 bases and J by 4 bases, and the sequence between their germline boundaries is 14 bases long. The CDR3 spans 15 residues, from the cysteine through the phenylalanine. Only the CDR3 part of the read is kept: 45 bases, read in frame from the first base. Material for sequencing was peripheral blood. The clonotype comes from a woman in her forties or fifties who had recovered from COVID-19. The sequence is built from TRBV6-5 and TRBJ1-3, with a weak D call of TRBD1 (6 bases match). The DNA sequence is TGTGCCAGCAGTTCCGCGAGGGGGTCCGGAAACACCATATATTTT. It encodes CASSSARGSGNTIYF.